This entry lists 12 T cell receptor beta chains sequenced from one sample in a study of T cell responses to AZD1222 COVID-19 vaccine. TCRdb's copy holds only in-frame clones and misses some; the assay was immunoSEQ multiplex PCR. The repertoire holds around 160,000 clones, with roughly nine tenths as singletons. The material sequenced was peripheral blood, taken 28 days after the second AZD1222 dose. These TCRs come from an adult who received the AZD1222 COVID-19 vaccine.

V and J are TRBV25-1 and TRBJ2-5; 7 bases fit TRBD1. From germline, CDR1 is MGHDK and CDR2 SYGVNS. V lost 4 bases, J lost 2 bases, and 4 bases stayed unmatched. CDR3 length: 14 residues. The CDR3 coding sequence is TGTGCCAGCAGTGCCCCGGGACAGCAAGAGACCCAGTACTTC. Protein sequence: CASSAPGQQETQYF.

DNA of the CDR3: TGCGCCAGCAGCCAAGGGGACTTCTATATGCAGCCCCAGCATTTT. The encoded protein is CASSQGDFYMQPQHF. The J gene is TRBJ1-5, the V gene TRBV4-1; tentative D call: TRBD1 (5 bases). Deletions cut 1 base from V and 7 bases from J, with 14 bases between. Germline assignment: CDR1 MGHRA and CDR2 YSYEKL. The CDR3 spans 15 residues.

V gene TRBV5-1 combines with J gene TRBJ1-5, with 7 bases matching TRBD1. The V gene's germline CDR1 is SGHRS and CDR2 YFSETQ. CDR3 length: 14 amino acids. The V and J ends lost 4 bases and 6 bases, in that order; junction bases with no gene match: 7. The CDR3, as DNA: TGCGCCAGCAGCCAACAGGGGCCACCTCAGCCCCAGCATTTT. Translation: CASSQQGPPQPQHF.

Sample share makes this clone medium-sized. The chain joins TRBV7-9 to TRBJ2-1, with D perhaps matching TRBD2 (6 bases). The germline V gene encodes CDR1 SEHNR and CDR2 FQNEAQ (reference sequence). The length of the CDR3 is 14 residues. V gave up 3 bases and J gave up 2 bases, with 8 bases separating them. In DNA form, the CDR3 reads TGTGCCAGCAGCTTCGGGGGTGCCTACAATGAGCAGTTCTTC. This encodes CASSFGGAYNEQFF.

The V gene is TRBV2, the J gene TRBJ1-2, with no clear D. Germline-derived CDR1 and CDR2 are SNHLY and FYNNEI. The V end was cut by 2 bases, the J end by 2 bases, with 18 bases between. The CDR3 contains 17 residues. The CDR3 coding sequence is TGTGCCAGCAGTGAATCCGGCAGGATCGTTTTGAACTATGGCTACACCTTC. Translated: CASSESGRIVLNYGYTF.

V is TRBV29-1 and J is TRBJ1-2; the D gene is possibly TRBD1 (5 bases). Trimming left V 4 bases short and J 7 bases short, with 13 bases between. The germline CDR1 and CDR2 sequences are SQVTM and ANQGSEA. The CDR3 sequence is 12 residues long. In DNA form, the CDR3 reads TGCAGCGTTGTCGGGGGTGTGAGTGGCTACACCTTC. Its translation: CSVVGGVSGYTF.

The chain recombines TRBV10-2 with TRBJ1-1; 7 bases are a match to TRBD1. The CDR3 is 18 residues long. V was clipped by 6 bases and J by 7 bases; unmatched bases: 23. Germline loops: CDR1 WSHSY, CDR2 SAAADI. CDR3 amino acids: CASRSDYRQGRYFYEAFF. CDR3 nucleotides: TGCGCCAGCAGATCCGACTATAGACAGGGTAGATACTTCTATGAAGCTTTCTTT.

V is TRBV6-6 and J is TRBJ2-2; maybe TRBD1 (7 bases). Per germline, CDR1 MNHNY and CDR2 SVGAGI (reference sequence). The V end was cut by 6 bases, the J end by 6 bases, with 14 bases between. The CDR3 totals 14 residues. CDR3 sequence reads: CASRRQGGSGELFF. In DNA, the CDR3 is TGTGCCAGCAGGCGACAGGGAGGATCCGGGGAGCTGTTTTTT.

The chain has TRBV29-1 and TRBJ2-3; D may be TRBD2 (5 bases). The CDR3 has 13 amino acids. V was shortened by 7 bases and J by 1 base, with 12 bases between the two germline ends. Germline CDR1 and CDR2: SQVTM and ANQGSEA. CDR3: CSAAYGGTDTQYF. The CDR3 nucleotides are TGCAGCGCCGCGTACGGGGGCACAGATACGCAGTATTTT.

This clone was seen once. V gene TRBV30 combines with J gene TRBJ1-2; D is perhaps TRBD1 (5 bases). Trimming removed 2 bases at V and 6 bases at J, with 19 bases between. The CDR3 runs to 15 residues. CDR1 GTSNPN and CDR2 SVGIG come from the germline V gene (reference sequence). CDR3 sequence (DNA): TGTGCCTGGAGTACTACGGGGCTAGGGATCGATGGCTACACCTTC. This translates into CAWSTTGLGIDGYTF.

V usage is TRBV7-6 and J usage is TRBJ2-3; perhaps TRBD2 as D (5 bases). The CDR3 sequence is 13 residues long. CDR1 SGHVS and CDR2 FNYEAQ come from the germline V gene. V was trimmed by 7 bases and J by 2 bases, leaving 10 bases between them. The CDR3 nucleotides are TGTGCCAGCACCTCCCGGGACACAGATACGCAGTATTTT. Protein sequence: CASTSRDTDTQYF.

CDR3 residues: CASSYRAGQPQHF. The CDR3 region has the DNA TGTGCCAGCAGTTACCGGGCCGGTCAGCCCCAGCATTTT. J is TRBJ1-5 and V is TRBV12-3 or TRBV12-4; no reliable D call. The V end was cut by 4 bases, the J end by 6 bases, with 10 bases between. The CDR3 contains 13 residues.